Included here is one T cell receptor beta chain sequence, with context. The trim removed 1 base at V and 7 bases at J, leaving 3 bases unmatched. The CDR3 contains 14 residues. Per germline, CDR1 MNHEY and CDR2 SVGEGT. The data originate from a study of blood T cell repertoires in COVID-19. Under the authors' procedure: Reference gene primer amplification gave estimated nucleated cell counts. Sequencing was performed with immunoSEQ multiplex PCR; in TCRdb, only in-frame clones are kept and a portion is missing. The V and J calls and clone size are taken from that table; D and trimming were inferred from the DNA. The data contain more than 40,000 clones, 90% of them singletons.

The chain has TRBV6-2 or TRBV6-3 and TRBJ2-2, with 7 bases aligning to TRBD2. This clonotype was obtained from a man between 65 and 79 years old with acute or convalescent COVID-19. The sequenced material came from peripheral blood. For the CDR3, the DNA is TGTGCCAGCAGTTACTTCGGGGGGTTCGGGGAGCTGTTTTTT. Its protein is CASSYFGGFGELFF.